This T cell receptor (beta chain) was sequenced in a study of cytotoxic CD8 clonotypes in ibrutinib-treated CLL. Study at large: The patients, roughly ten relapsed/refractory and 15 treatment-naive, included approximately 18 who were IGHV unmutated. Overall study findings and caveats: Exceeding age-matched healthy donors, baseline clonality also tracked the counts of circulating CD8+ T cells.

V was shortened by 5 bases and J by 0 bases, with 7 bases between the two germline ends. The CDR3 runs to 13 residues. CDR1 is SGHNT and CDR2 is YENEEA in the germline V gene. Of note for this clone: Antigen specificity is unknown.

Generated by immunoSEQ multiplex PCR, the TCRdb table keeps only in-frame clones and is missing some. This sample has some 200,000 clones; around 70% occur once, and the top ten carry 10% to 15%. The V gene is TRBV11-3, the J gene TRBJ1-1; no definite D call. The TCR was taken from a human donor with chronic lymphocytic leukemia. The source was PBMCs, collected after 24 months of ibrutinib treatment. The DNA for the CDR3 is TGTGCCAGCAGCCGGGCCATGAACACTGAAGCTTTCTTT. Protein product: CASSRAMNTEAFF.